This is a list of T cell receptor beta chains from one sample in a study of cytomegalovirus exposure and HLA in healthy donors. Assay used: immunoSEQ multiplex PCR; TCRdb lists only in-frame clones, some missing. The sample holds some 76,000 clones, around two thirds seen once. Sequencing was done on a sample of PBMCs. These receptors all come from a man between 60 and 75 years old in good health and CMV-seropositive. Both conserved end residues are trimmed from each CDR3. A row's size may be missing; if present it is once, few, many or a size class.

abundance,v_gene,j_gene,CDR3aa
-,TRBV5-1,TRBJ2-1,ASSTAEYYNEQF
-,TRBV6-5,TRBJ2-7,ASSPRGLYEQY
once,TRBV30,TRBJ2-3,AWKRPSGGTDTQY
-,TRBV5-1,TRBJ2-6,ASSLAGSGANVLT
-,TRBV19,TRBJ1-5,ASSAIGTAYSNQPQH
-,TRBV10-2,TRBJ2-7,ASRDRGHEQY
-,TRBV28,TRBJ2-1,ASSPGTSVNEQF
few,TRBV7-9,TRBJ2-1,ASSRRLAGGGVNEQF
-,TRBV18,TRBJ1-2,ASSPTTGVEYGYT
-,TRBV6-5,TRBJ2-3,ASQTGRTDTQY
-,TRBV5-8,TRBJ1-1,ASRKLTVNTEAF
-,TRBV4-1,TRBJ2-2,ASSQYSGTDTGELF
-,TRBV5-6,TRBJ1-1,ASSLGGGSIEAF
few,TRBV13,TRBJ2-1,ASSLVQGGSHEQF
-,TRBV7-9,TRBJ2-7,ASSSGTYHRYEQY
-,TRBV7-2,TRBJ2-1,ASSFAADSYNEQF
-,TRBV9,TRBJ1-1,ASSEGQGVTEAF